This T cell receptor beta chain emerged from a study of blood T cell repertoires in COVID-19. Study-wide context: Samples came from the United States, Italy and Spain, spanning acute and convalescent COVID-19. PBMCs, B-cell-depleted T cells, or T cells were the source of the cDNA or gDNA that made up the material.

The table lists this clone with a count of one. In the source study's methods: Estimation of nucleated cell counts was performed using reference gene primer amplification. Here immunoSEQ multiplex PCR was the method, and the copy in TCRdb shows in-frame clones only, minus some. Clone size and V and J calls were adopted from that table, with D and trimming inferred from the DNA. The table has about 51,000 clones, approximately 88% seen once; the top ten hold roughly 3%. With V trimmed by 5 bases and J by 5 bases, 6 bases remained unmatched. The CDR3 length is 15 residues. Germline CDR1 and CDR2: MNHEY and SMNVEV (reference sequence).

Material for sequencing was peripheral blood. The chain is built from TRBV27 and TRBJ2-7; 13 bases align to TRBD2. The sequence was collected from a man over 45 with active COVID-19. This CDR3 is CASSVTSGRLNEQYV. In nucleotides, the CDR3 is TGTGCCAGCAGTGTGACTAGCGGGAGGTTGAACGAGCAGTACGTC.